The 2 T cell receptor beta chains listed next were all sequenced from one sample in a study of cytomegalovirus exposure and HLA in healthy donors. The method was immunoSEQ multiplex PCR; TCRdb's version includes in-frame clones alone and lacks a portion of them. Seen here are 56,000 or so clones, approximately 93% observed once, and the top ten hold 1.5% to 2%. The sequencing sample was made of PBMCs. These receptors all stem from a woman in her late teens or twenties in good health and CMV-seropositive.

The J gene is TRBJ2-7, the V gene TRBV19; TRBD1 agrees at 11 bases. In germline, CDR1 is LNHDA, CDR2 SQIVND (reference sequence). The ends lost 5 bases at V and 3 bases at J; junction bases unmatched: 9. The CDR3 totals 16 residues. The CDR3 DNA sequence: TGTGCCAGTAGTCCACGGGACAGGGGGACGAACTACGAGCAGTACTTC. Amino acids: CASSPRDRGTNYEQYF.

The V gene is TRBV7-2, the J gene TRBJ1-2; the D gene is possibly TRBD1 (5 bases). Trimming removed 11 bases from V and 7 bases from J, with 11 bases in between. The CDR3 is made up of 10 amino acids. The germline gives CDR1 SGHTA, CDR2 FQGNSA. Here the CDR3 DNA reads TGTGCCTGGCTGGGGCCTGGCTACACCTTC. It translates to CAWLGPGYTF.